This is a list of T cell receptor beta chains from one sample in a study of T cells in Graves' hyperthyroidism and ophthalmopathy. TCRdb ran MiXCR on the multiplex PCR reads and lists one entry per CDR3 protein. The data show around 350,000 distinct CDR3 sequences, 25% seen once. The sequenced material came from blood. Receptors were obtained from a man aged 50 to 60 with Graves' hyperthyroidism. The CDR3 runs from the conserved cysteine through the conserved F or W.

len	v_gene	j_gene	CDR3aa
15	TRBV2	TRBJ1-5	CASKEDSDSNQPQHF
16	TRBV5-1	TRBJ2-1	CASSPPGQGANNEQFF
16	TRBV12-3/TRBV12-4	TRBJ2-3	CASSPDSGGTTDTQYF
13	TRBV3-1	TRBJ2-1	CASSQDLYNEQFF
14	TRBV5-1	TRBJ2-3	CASSNRAGSDTQYF
15	TRBV6-1	TRBJ1-6	CASSEANGADSPLHF
13	TRBV27	TRBJ2-2	CASGLANTGELFF
17	TRBV20-1	TRBJ2-3	CSASKPGGLAGTDTQYF
12	TRBV28	TRBJ2-3	CASSLAEYTQYF
10	TRBV11-2	TRBJ1-1	CASSGLQAFF
17	TRBV11-3	TRBJ2-6	CASSLILGVRSANVLTF
14	TRBV11-1	TRBJ2-7	CASSQEAFTYEQYF
14	TRBV6-1	TRBJ1-2	CASKDWAGDYGYTF